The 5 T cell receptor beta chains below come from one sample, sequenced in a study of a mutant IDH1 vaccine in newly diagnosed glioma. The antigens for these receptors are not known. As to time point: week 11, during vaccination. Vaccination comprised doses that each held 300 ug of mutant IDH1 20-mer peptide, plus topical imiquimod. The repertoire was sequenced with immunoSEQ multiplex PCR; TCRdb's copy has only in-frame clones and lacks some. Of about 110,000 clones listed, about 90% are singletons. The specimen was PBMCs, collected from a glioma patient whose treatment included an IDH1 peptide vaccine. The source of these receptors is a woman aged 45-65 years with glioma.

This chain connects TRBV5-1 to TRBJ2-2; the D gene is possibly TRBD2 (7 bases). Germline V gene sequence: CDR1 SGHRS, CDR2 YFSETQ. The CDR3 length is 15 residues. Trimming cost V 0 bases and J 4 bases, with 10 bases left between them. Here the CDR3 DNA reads TGCGCCAGCAGCTTGGAACGGGGGGCCACCGGGGAGCTGTTTTTT. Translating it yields CASSLERGATGELFF.

Here the CDR3 DNA reads TGTGCCAGCAAAATGGGTTCCGAGCAGTACTTC. Translating gives CASKMGSEQYF. The chain is built from TRBV25-1 and TRBJ2-7; D gene unclear. Germline V gene lookup returns CDR1 MGHDK and CDR2 SYGVNS. Trimming removed 7 bases from V and 6 bases from J, with 10 bases in between. The CDR3 contains 11 residues.

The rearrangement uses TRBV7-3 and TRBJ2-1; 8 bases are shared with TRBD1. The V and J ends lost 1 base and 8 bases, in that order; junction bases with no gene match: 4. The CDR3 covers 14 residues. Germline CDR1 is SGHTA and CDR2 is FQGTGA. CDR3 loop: CASSLRQGADEQFF. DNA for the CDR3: TGTGCCAGCAGCTTAAGGCAGGGGGCGGATGAGCAGTTCTTC.

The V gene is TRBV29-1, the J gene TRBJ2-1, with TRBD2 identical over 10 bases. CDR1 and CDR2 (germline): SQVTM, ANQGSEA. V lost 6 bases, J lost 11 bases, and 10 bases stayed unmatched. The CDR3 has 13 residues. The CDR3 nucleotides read TGCAGCGTAGAGCGGGAGGGCCTCCCAAAGCAGTTCTTC. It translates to CSVEREGLPKQFF.

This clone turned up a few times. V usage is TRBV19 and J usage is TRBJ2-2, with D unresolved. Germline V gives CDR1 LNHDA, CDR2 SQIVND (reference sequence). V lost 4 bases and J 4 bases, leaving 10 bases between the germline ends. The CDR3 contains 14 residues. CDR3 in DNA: TGTGCCAGTAGTAAAGGGCAGCTCACCGGGGAGCTGTTTTTT. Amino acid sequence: CASSKGQLTGELFF.